This T cell receptor (beta chain) was sequenced for a study of CD8 T cells in ankylosing spondylitis. Broader study findings: Made up of about eight highly homologous variants, a TCR beta motif appeared characteristic of ankylosing spondylitis blood. Disease-linked clones had a CD8+ phenotype and relatively low frequency in peripheral blood.

Germline V CDR1 and CDR2: MGHDK, SYGVNS. The V and J ends lost 3 bases and 5 bases respectively, with 14 bases between them. The CDR3 sequence is 15 residues long. This clonotype was seen only a few times. The antigen is not known. TCRdb reanalysed the 5' RACE reads using MiXCR and keeps one entry per CDR3 protein. The sample lists about 460,000 distinct CDR3 sequences, over 4% occurring once. This receptor was obtained from a male donor with ankylosing spondylitis. The chain is built from TRBV25-1 and TRBJ2-1, with D perhaps being TRBD1 or TRBD2 (5 bases each). Sequenced input: blood, either unsorted or a sorted T cell fraction (not recorded which). The chain's CDR3 is CASSEGTKLNNEQFF. The CDR3 DNA sequence: TGTGCCAGCAGTGAGGGGACGAAACTGAACAATGAGCAGTTCTTC.